The T cell receptor (beta chain) under discussion was sequenced for a study of blood T cell repertoires in COVID-19. Study-wide context: In each case, the material was cDNA or gDNA derived from T cells, B-cell-depleted T cells, or PBMCs.

Participants, roughly 18 to 89 years old, spanned approximately 25 US areas. Each recovered donor of Cohort 3 presented with two negative PCRs, clearance, or symptom resolution. CDR3 length: 16 residues. J gave up 4 bases and V 0 bases, and 8 bases lay outside the gene matches. Germline loops: CDR1 SGHKS, CDR2 YYEKEE (reference sequence). Assay used: immunoSEQ multiplex PCR; TCRdb lists only in-frame clones, some missing. Counted here are roughly 200,000 clones, approximately 78% occurring once; the ten biggest clones make up 7.5% to 10%. The receptor was isolated from a man aged 35 to 55 who had recovered from COVID-19. Sequenced: PBMCs or T cells enriched from blood (not recorded which). The genes are TRBV5-5 and TRBJ2-7; TRBD1 aligns across 9 bases. The CDR3: CASSLAVGTGSYEQYF. DNA of the CDR3: TGTGCCAGCAGCTTGGCCGTCGGGACAGGGAGTTACGAGCAGTACTTC.